This TCR beta chain is from a study of human T cells and chemical hapten exposure. On the study more broadly: Patch tests of 0.01% DPC on the upper back were read at 6 days. Study-level findings and limits: Alopecia in all donors means immunity may differ from healthy individuals. In the PT1 data, expanded TCR counts showed a positive correlation with patch test score. Against controls, expanded TCRs gave rise to significantly more large CDR3 similarity clusters.

Stated time point: patch test 3, about 24 weeks after DPC sensitization. Treatment given: therapeutic diphenylcyclopropenone sensitization with weekly scalp DPC. Comments on this clonotype: The target antigen is unknown.

From germline, CDR1 is SEHNR and CDR2 FQNEAQ (reference sequence). V lost 5 bases, J lost 6 bases, and 13 bases stayed unmatched. This CDR3 has 16 residues. TCRdb analysed the RACE reads with MiXCR anew, one entry per CDR3 protein. The table lists 100,000 or so distinct CDR3 sequences, less than 40% of them singletons. The rearrangement joins TRBV7-9 to TRBJ2-7; 10 bases are shared with TRBD1. The sequencing used whole blood, collected in connection with sensitization to the hapten diphenylcyclopropenone (DPC). The TCR comes from a man aged 40-50 years with alopecia areata. Some clones in this sample may be carry-over from other donors' samples. CDR3 nucleotide sequence: TGTGCCAGCAGCCCACAATCAGGGACAGGGGTTCTCGAGCAGTACTTC. Protein product: CASSPQSGTGVLEQYF.